Listed below are T cell receptor beta chains from one sample, sequenced in a study of PD-1 blockade in classical Hodgkin lymphoma. Only in-frame clones appear in the TCRdb table, and some are missing; sequencing was by immunoSEQ multiplex PCR. There are more than 140,000 clones in the sample; less than 80% occur only once, and 9.2% lies in the top ten. The specimen was peripheral blood mononuclear cells (PBMCs), collected before the second cycle of nivolumab. The receptors stem from a human donor with classical Hodgkin lymphoma. CDR3s include the opening cysteine and the closing phenylalanine or tryptophan. D genes are given only for firm matches. The size field is filled for only some rows; it gives once, few, many or a size class.

CDR3 protein: CASSKAGRGYPEAFF; CDR3 DNA: TGTGCCAGCAGCAAAGCTGGCAGGGGGTACCCTGAAGCTTTCTTT; V gene: TRBV21-1; clone size: few; J gene: TRBJ1-1; D gene: -
CDR3 protein: CASSSSGTAYTDTQYF; CDR3 DNA: TGCGCCAGCAGCTCCTCCGGGACAGCATACACAGATACGCAGTATTTT; V gene: TRBV5-1; clone size: -; J gene: TRBJ2-3; D gene: TRBD1
CDR3 protein: CASSSPYEQYF; CDR3 DNA: TGTGCCAGCAGCTCCCCCTACGAGCAGTACTTC; V gene: TRBV5-4; clone size: -; J gene: TRBJ2-7; D gene: -
CDR3 protein: CASSHGAGDPDTQYF; CDR3 DNA: TGCGCCAGCAGCCACGGAGCGGGAGACCCAGATACGCAGTATTTT; V gene: TRBV5-1; clone size: -; J gene: TRBJ2-3; D gene: TRBD2
CDR3 protein: CASSLTSGLYNEQFF; CDR3 DNA: TGTGCCAGCAGCCTGACTAGCGGGCTCTACAATGAGCAGTTCTTC; V gene: TRBV5-5; clone size: -; J gene: TRBJ2-1; D gene: TRBD2
CDR3 protein: CASRRDSANGYTF; CDR3 DNA: TGTGCCAGCAGACGGGACTCAGCTAATGGCTACACCTTC; V gene: TRBV6-5; clone size: -; J gene: TRBJ1-2; D gene: -
CDR3 protein: CASSVQGWPPYNEQFF; CDR3 DNA: TGTGCCAGCAGTGTCCAGGGCTGGCCTCCCTACAATGAGCAGTTCTTC; V gene: TRBV6-6; clone size: -; J gene: TRBJ2-1; D gene: -
CDR3 protein: CASSLRPGHYRSYNEQFF; CDR3 DNA: TGTGCCAGCAGCTTAAGACCGGGACACTACAGATCCTACAATGAGCAGTTCTTC; V gene: TRBV7-3; clone size: few; J gene: TRBJ2-1; D gene: -
CDR3 protein: CASSWTSGGLDTQYF; CDR3 DNA: TGTGCCAGCAGTTGGACTAGCGGGGGCCTGGATACGCAGTATTTT; V gene: TRBV6-5; clone size: -; J gene: TRBJ2-3; D gene: TRBD2
CDR3 protein: CASTAGGPWQFF; CDR3 DNA: TGTGCCAGTACTGCAGGAGGACCCTGGCAGTTCTTC; V gene: TRBV7-6; clone size: -; J gene: TRBJ2-1; D gene: -
CDR3 protein: CASREGFNQPQHF; CDR3 DNA: TGTGCCAGCAGGGAAGGGTTCAATCAGCCCCAGCATTTT; V gene: TRBV6-6; clone size: -; J gene: TRBJ1-5; D gene: -
CDR3 protein: CASNKDRLRNEQYF; CDR3 DNA: TGTGCCAGCAACAAGGACAGGCTGAGAAACGAGCAGTACTTC; V gene: TRBV6-1; clone size: once; J gene: TRBJ2-7; D gene: TRBD1
CDR3 protein: CASSLSSRGEQFF; CDR3 DNA: TGTGCCAGCAGCTTGTCTAGCCGGGGTGAGCAGTTCTTC; V gene: TRBV7-9; clone size: once; J gene: TRBJ2-1; D gene: -
CDR3 protein: CASSTTGGRETQYF; CDR3 DNA: TGCGCCAGCAGCACCACCGGGGGTAGGGAGACCCAGTACTTC; V gene: TRBV5-1; clone size: once; J gene: TRBJ2-5; D gene: -
CDR3 protein: CASSSLTSGENEQFF; CDR3 DNA: TGTGCCAGCAGCTCACTGACTAGCGGGGAAAATGAGCAGTTCTTC; V gene: TRBV7-9; clone size: -; J gene: TRBJ2-1; D gene: TRBD2
CDR3 protein: CARSLGKNTEAFF; CDR3 DNA: TGTGCCAGAAGCTTGGGTAAGAACACTGAAGCTTTCTTT; V gene: TRBV5-3; clone size: -; J gene: TRBJ1-1; D gene: -
CDR3 protein: CATSRGGNEQYF; CDR3 DNA: TGTGCCACCAGCAGGGGAGGGAACGAGCAGTACTTC; V gene: TRBV15; clone size: -; J gene: TRBJ2-7; D gene: TRBD2
CDR3 protein: CAISVGTVNTEAFF; CDR3 DNA: TGTGCCATCAGTGTCGGGACAGTGAACACTGAAGCTTTCTTT; V gene: TRBV10-3; clone size: -; J gene: TRBJ1-1; D gene: TRBD1
CDR3 protein: CASSQLAESSYEQYF; CDR3 DNA: TGTGCCAGCAGCCAACTAGCGGAATCAAGCTACGAGCAGTACTTC; V gene: TRBV7-3; clone size: -; J gene: TRBJ2-7; D gene: TRBD2
CDR3 protein: CATVPGQLTGELFF; CDR3 DNA: TGTGCCACCGTCCCGGGACAGCTCACCGGGGAGCTGTTTTTT; V gene: TRBV6-1; clone size: -; J gene: TRBJ2-2; D gene: TRBD1
CDR3 protein: CASSIDWGQGLDIQYF; CDR3 DNA: TGTGCCAGTAGTATAGATTGGGGACAGGGTTTGGACATTCAGTACTTC; V gene: TRBV19; clone size: -; J gene: TRBJ2-4; D gene: TRBD1
CDR3 protein: CASRDRGVRNTEAFF; CDR3 DNA: TGTGCCAGCAGGGACAGGGGAGTTCGGAACACTGAAGCTTTCTTT; V gene: TRBV28; clone size: few; J gene: TRBJ1-1; D gene: TRBD1
CDR3 protein: CASSFLHIGSDRETQYF; CDR3 DNA: TGTGCCAGCAGTTTCTTACACATAGGATCTGATAGGGAGACCCAGTACTTC; V gene: TRBV28; clone size: -; J gene: TRBJ2-5; D gene: -
CDR3 protein: CASSGGTAVKLFF; CDR3 DNA: TGTGCCAGCAGTGGCGGAACTGCAGTAAAACTGTTTTTT; V gene: TRBV2; clone size: -; J gene: TRBJ1-4; D gene: -
CDR3 protein: CASSPEGNTIYF; CDR3 DNA: TGTGCCAGCAGCCCGGAAGGAAACACCATATATTTT; V gene: TRBV5-5; clone size: once; J gene: TRBJ1-3; D gene: -
CDR3 protein: CASSEKGSTGELFF; CDR3 DNA: TGTGCCAGCAGTGAAAAGGGCTCCACCGGGGAGCTGTTTTTT; V gene: TRBV2; clone size: -; J gene: TRBJ2-2; D gene: -
CDR3 protein: CASSGTGTAGYRSHFF; CDR3 DNA: TGTGCCAGCAGCGGTACCGGGACGGCCGGTTATCGATCCCATTTTTTT; V gene: TRBV7-9; clone size: few; J gene: TRBJ1-3; D gene: -
CDR3 protein: CASSSPTSDTQYF; CDR3 DNA: TGTGCCAGCAGCTCTCCGACTTCAGATACGCAGTATTTT; V gene: TRBV7-2; clone size: -; J gene: TRBJ2-3; D gene: -
CDR3 protein: CASSFYTYEQYF; CDR3 DNA: TGTGCCAGCAGCTTCTACACCTACGAGCAGTACTTC; V gene: TRBV11-2; clone size: -; J gene: TRBJ2-7; D gene: -
CDR3 protein: CATANNYGYTF; CDR3 DNA: TGTGCCACCGCGAATAACTATGGCTACACCTTC; V gene: TRBV6-5; clone size: -; J gene: TRBJ1-2; D gene: -
CDR3 protein: CASSFKSGQGPNYGYTF; CDR3 DNA: TGTGCCAGCAGCTTTAAGTCAGGACAGGGTCCTAACTATGGCTACACCTTC; V gene: TRBV5-6; clone size: few; J gene: TRBJ1-2; D gene: TRBD1
CDR3 protein: CASSYAGLSYNEQFF; CDR3 DNA: TGTGCCAGCAGTTACGCGGGACTTTCATACAATGAGCAGTTCTTC; V gene: TRBV6-5; clone size: once; J gene: TRBJ2-1; D gene: -
CDR3 protein: CASTEIAPPKNIQYF; CDR3 DNA: TGTGCCAGCACCGAGATAGCCCCCCCTAAAAACATTCAGTACTTC; V gene: TRBV2; clone size: -; J gene: TRBJ2-4; D gene: -
CDR3 protein: CASSRTVNTEAFF; CDR3 DNA: TGTGCCAGCAGTAGGACGGTGAACACTGAAGCTTTCTTT; V gene: TRBV6-5; clone size: -; J gene: TRBJ1-1; D gene: -
CDR3 protein: CASSRTVGNYEQYF; CDR3 DNA: TGCGCCAGCAGCCGGACAGTCGGAAACTACGAGCAGTACTTC; V gene: TRBV5-1; clone size: -; J gene: TRBJ2-7; D gene: -
CDR3 protein: CASSPRTRTNTGELFF; CDR3 DNA: TGTGCCAGCAGCCCAAGGACTAGAACGAACACCGGGGAGCTGTTTTTT; V gene: TRBV7-8; clone size: -; J gene: TRBJ2-2; D gene: TRBD2
CDR3 protein: CASSFAFEDRGAYEQYF; CDR3 DNA: TGTGCCAGCAGCTTTGCGTTCGAGGACAGGGGGGCCTACGAGCAGTACTTC; V gene: TRBV7-9; clone size: -; J gene: TRBJ2-7; D gene: TRBD1
CDR3 protein: CASSRWGEGKDTQYF; CDR3 DNA: TGTGCCAGCAGCCGTTGGGGGGAGGGGAAGGATACGCAGTATTTT; V gene: TRBV5-4; clone size: -; J gene: TRBJ2-3; D gene: TRBD2
CDR3 protein: CASSSSSYEQYF; CDR3 DNA: TGTGCCAGCAGCTCTAGCTCCTACGAGCAGTACTTC; V gene: TRBV6-5; clone size: -; J gene: TRBJ2-7; D gene: -
CDR3 protein: CASRATGTDTQYF; CDR3 DNA: TGTGCCAGCAGGGCAACAGGGACAGATACGCAGTATTTT; V gene: TRBV6-5; clone size: -; J gene: TRBJ2-3; D gene: -
CDR3 protein: CASSFSGGENEKLFF; CDR3 DNA: TGTGCCAGCAGCTTTTCAGGGGGGGAAAATGAAAAACTGTTTTTT; V gene: TRBV5-4; clone size: -; J gene: TRBJ1-4; D gene: TRBD1
CDR3 protein: CASSQGAGPNTEAFF; CDR3 DNA: TGTGCCAGCAGTCAAGGGGCAGGCCCGAACACTGAAGCTTTCTTT; V gene: TRBV6-6; clone size: few; J gene: TRBJ1-1; D gene: -
CDR3 protein: CASSGLAGNEQFF; CDR3 DNA: TGTGCCAGCAGTGGGCTAGCGGGCAATGAGCAGTTCTTC; V gene: TRBV6-4; clone size: -; J gene: TRBJ2-1; D gene: TRBD2
CDR3 protein: CASSPGRNGYGYTF; CDR3 DNA: TGCGCCAGCAGTCCCGGGAGGAATGGGTATGGCTACACCTTC; V gene: TRBV4-3; clone size: -; J gene: TRBJ1-2; D gene: -
CDR3 protein: CASSSTGGLRGYTF; CDR3 DNA: TGTGCCAGCAGTTCTACAGGGGGCCTACGCGGCTACACCTTC; V gene: TRBV28; clone size: few; J gene: TRBJ1-2; D gene: TRBD1
CDR3 protein: CASGLWPDTGELFF; CDR3 DNA: TGTGCTAGTGGTTTGTGGCCAGACACCGGGGAGCTGTTTTTT; V gene: TRBV12-5; clone size: -; J gene: TRBJ2-2; D gene: -
CDR3 protein: CASSDLTDTDTQYF; CDR3 DNA: TGTGCCAGCAGTGACCTCACCGACACAGATACGCAGTATTTT; V gene: TRBV6-1; clone size: -; J gene: TRBJ2-3; D gene: -
CDR3 protein: CASTTQGGDQPQHF; CDR3 DNA: TGTGCCAGCACTACACAGGGGGGAGATCAGCCCCAGCATTTT; V gene: TRBV27; clone size: -; J gene: TRBJ1-5; D gene: TRBD1
CDR3 protein: CASSPSGGAVSYEQYF; CDR3 DNA: TGTGCCAGTTCCCCTTCGGGCGGGGCGGTTTCCTACGAGCAGTACTTC; V gene: TRBV18; clone size: -; J gene: TRBJ2-7; D gene: -
CDR3 protein: CASSQDWGDRGWRASPPEAFF; CDR3 DNA: TGCGCCAGCAGCCAAGACTGGGGAGACCGAGGTTGGAGGGCATCCCCCCCTGAAGCTTTCTTT; V gene: TRBV4-3; clone size: -; J gene: TRBJ1-1; D gene: -
CDR3 protein: CASSHNSRTGAVEQYF; CDR3 DNA: TGTGCCAGCAGCCACAACTCCCGGACAGGGGCAGTCGAGCAGTACTTC; V gene: TRBV11-3; clone size: -; J gene: TRBJ2-7; D gene: TRBD1
CDR3 protein: CASSLLHRAYEQYF; CDR3 DNA: TGTGCCAGCAGCTTATTGCACAGGGCCTACGAGCAGTACTTC; V gene: TRBV11-1; clone size: once; J gene: TRBJ2-7; D gene: -
CDR3 protein: CAWSVSANTEAFF; CDR3 DNA: TGTGCCTGGAGTGTCTCAGCGAACACTGAAGCTTTCTTT; V gene: TRBV30; clone size: few; J gene: TRBJ1-1; D gene: -